These T cell receptor beta chains were read from a single sample in a study of cytomegalovirus exposure and HLA in healthy donors. TCRdb's table, derived via immunoSEQ multiplex PCR, lists solely in-frame clones and lacks some. The table has about 120,000 clones, approximately 90% seen once; the top ten hold 4% to 5.5%. Sequences were obtained from PBMCs. Receptors originate from a man between 18 and 35 years old in good health and CMV-seropositive. CDR3s include the opening cysteine and the closing phenylalanine or tryptophan. Fields, in order: D gene, V gene, J gene, CDR3 protein, CDR3 DNA. The D gene is left open where the match is weak.

.,TRBV2,TRBJ1-2,CASSVDSTYDGYTF,TGTGCCAGCAGTGTGGACAGCACCTATGATGGCTACACCTTC
TRBD2,TRBV27,TRBJ2-3,CASSLAGGVDTQYF,TGTGCCAGCAGTTTAGCGGGGGGGGTTGATACGCAGTATTTT
TRBD1,TRBV28,TRBJ1-1,CASSLQGARTEAFF,TGTGCCAGCAGTCTCCAGGGGGCGCGAACTGAAGCTTTCTTT
.,TRBV2,TRBJ1-6,CASSPRDSGNSPLHF,TGTGCCAGCAGCCCCAGGGACTCTGGTAATTCACCCCTCCACTTT
.,TRBV2,TRBJ2-3,CASRGPTSTDTQYF,TGTGCCAGCAGGGGTCCGACAAGCACAGATACGCAGTATTTT
.,TRBV4-2,TRBJ2-5,CASSQRETQYF,TGTGCCAGCAGCCAACGGGAGACCCAGTACTTC
.,TRBV18,TRBJ2-1,CASSPPEGQLLYNEQFF,TGTGCCAGCTCACCTCCCGAAGGACAGCTTCTTTACAATGAGCAGTTCTTC
TRBD1,TRBV4-2,TRBJ1-5,CASSQVDRGPNQPQHF,TGTGCCAGCAGCCAAGTGGACAGGGGGCCCAATCAGCCCCAGCATTTT
TRBD2,TRBV5-1,TRBJ2-2,CASSLAGGWNTGELFF,TGCGCCAGCAGCTTGGCCGGGGGGTGGAACACCGGGGAGCTGTTTTTT
.,TRBV27,TRBJ1-6,CASRPDRINSPLHF,TGTGCCAGCAGACCTGACAGGATTAATTCACCCCTCCACTTT
TRBD1,TRBV25-1,TRBJ2-7,CASSDGTASYEQYF,TGTGCCAGCAGCGACGGGACAGCTTCCTACGAGCAGTACTTC
TRBD1,TRBV5-6,TRBJ1-1,CASSLGQGSEAFF,TGTGCCAGCAGCTTAGGACAGGGCTCTGAAGCTTTCTTT
.,TRBV9,TRBJ1-1,CASSPGYSEAFF,TGTGCCAGCAGCCCAGGGTACTCTGAAGCTTTCTTT
.,TRBV6-6,TRBJ1-1,CASSERGLAFF,TGTGCCAGCAGTGAAAGGGGGTTGGCTTTCTTT
.,TRBV7-2,TRBJ1-1,CASSDQGFFGTEAFF,TGTGCCAGCAGCGATCAGGGTTTTTTCGGCACTGAAGCTTTCTTT
.,TRBV19,TRBJ1-1,CATRRGTEAFF,TGTGCCACCCGTAGGGGGACTGAAGCTTTCTTT